The 23 T cell receptor beta chains reported below all come from one sample, sequenced in a study of CD8 T cells in ankylosing spondylitis. One entry per CDR3 protein results from TCRdb running MiXCR on the 5' RACE reads. This table has some 700,000 distinct CDR3 sequences, over 15% appearing once. The study, taken as a whole, reports: Blood of patients with ankylosing spondylitis appeared to be characterized by a TCR beta motif of seven or eight highly homologous variants.

Antigens for these TCRs are unknown. The sequenced material came from blood, either unsorted or a sorted T cell fraction (not recorded which). These receptors were taken from a male donor with ankylosing spondylitis.

The table lists this clonotype with a few counts. V gene TRBV28 combines with J gene TRBJ1-2; 8 bases map to TRBD1. Germline CDR1 MDHEN, CDR2 SYDVKM. This CDR3 has 16 residues. Losses at the gene ends were 6 bases for V and 8 bases for J; bases not matched to a gene: 17. CDR3 region: CASSSLDRVLSEGYTF. DNA for the CDR3: TGTGCCAGCAGCTCCTTGGACAGGGTCCTCTCGGAAGGCTACACCTTC.

The chain joins TRBV29-1 to TRBJ2-1; 8 positions agree with TRBD1. CDR3 length: 15 amino acids. Germline lookup yields CDR1 SQVTM and CDR2 ANQGSEA. Trimming removed 3 bases from V and 4 bases from J; junction bases left unmatched: 8. The CDR3 nucleotides are TGCAGCGTTGATAATCCGACAGGGGTGTACAATGAGCAGTTCTTC. Amino acids: CSVDNPTGVYNEQFF.

This clonotype was counted only a few times. The rearrangement links TRBV6-5 to TRBJ1-1; D remains unclear. This CDR3 region has 13 residues. Trimming took 2 bases from V and 3 from J, leaving 7 bases between them. The germline V gene has CDR1 MNHEY and CDR2 SVGAGI. The CDR3 DNA is TGTGCCAGCAGTTACACATATTACACTGAAGCTTTCTTT. It specifies CASSYTYYTEAFF.

In its sample, this clonotype was seen once. V gene TRBV6-5 combines with J gene TRBJ2-5, with 9 bases matching TRBD2. In germline, CDR1 is MNHEY, CDR2 SVGAGI. The J segment lost 7 bases and the V segment lost 4 bases, leaving 13 bases of the junction unmatched. The CDR3 totals 16 residues. The CDR3 DNA reads TGTGCCAGCAGTTCCACCTATAGCGGGAGCGGAGGGACCCAGTACTTC. This sequence encodes CASSSTYSGSGGTQYF.

The chain links TRBV12-3 or TRBV12-4 to TRBJ1-1, with D uncertain. Trimming shortened V by 6 bases and J by 1 base, and 15 bases separated the two germline ends. The CDR3 has 15 residues. The DNA of the CDR3 is TGTGCCAGCAGCCCCCTAGGAGGAGGGAACACTGAAGCTTTCTTT. Protein sequence: CASSPLGGGNTEAFF.

Relative to its sample, this clonotype is medium-sized. CDR3 protein: CATSDLTGGVEETQYF. The CDR3 nucleotides read TGTGCCACCAGTGATTTGACTGGGGGAGTCGAAGAGACCCAGTACTTC. This chain joins TRBV24-1 and TRBJ2-5, with D perhaps assigned TRBD1 or TRBD2 (5 bases each). CDR1 is KGHDR and CDR2 is SFDVKD in the germline V gene. The CDR3 runs to 16 residues. The V end lost 0 bases, the J end lost 3 bases, and 13 bases lay between the germline ends.

This chain uses TRBV3-1 with TRBJ1-4; unclear D gene. Trimming took off 1 base at V and 11 bases at J, with 11 bases between the two ends. CDR1 and CDR2 (germline): LGHDT, YNNKEL (reference sequence). The CDR3 spans 13 residues. The CDR3 DNA is TGTGCCAGCAGCCAAGCTATTGTGGGTAAACTGTTTTTT. Encoded protein: CASSQAIVGKLFF.

V usage is TRBV5-1 and J usage is TRBJ2-3; D might be TRBD1 or TRBD2, each matching 5 bases. The germline V gene encodes CDR1 SGHRS and CDR2 YFSETQ. Trimming shortened V by 7 bases and J by 4 bases, and 16 bases separated the two germline ends. The CDR3 totals 14 residues. The CDR3 here is CASVGTPGPDTQYF. DNA of the CDR3: TGCGCCAGCGTTGGGACCCCAGGGCCAGATACGCAGTATTTT.

V gene TRBV4-2 combines with J gene TRBJ1-6; TRBD1 might be the D (5 bases). V dropped 4 bases and J dropped 6 bases, with 13 bases sitting between them. Germline V CDR1 and CDR2: LGHNA, YNFKEQ. This CDR3 contains 15 residues. CDR3 DNA: TGTGCCAGCAGCCGCCCGGAGGGGATTAATTCACCCCTCCACTTT. Translating gives CASSRPEGINSPLHF.

For the CDR3, the DNA is TGCAGTGCTAGAGATTGGTCAGGGTTTGGTGAGACCCAGTACTTC. Encoded protein: CSARDWSGFGETQYF. The chain carries TRBV20-1 and TRBJ2-5; the D gene is possibly TRBD1 (5 bases). Germline CDR1 is DFQATT and CDR2 is SNEGSKA (reference sequence). Trimming shortened V by 0 bases and J by 5 bases, and 16 bases separated the two germline ends. The length of the CDR3 is 15 residues.

A few counts support this clonotype. The chain combines TRBV7-9 with TRBJ1-1, with a weak D call TRBD1 (5 bases). V lost 1 base, J lost 0 bases, and 9 bases lay in between. CDR3 length: 15 residues. From germline, CDR1 is SEHNR and CDR2 FQNEAQ (reference sequence). CDR3 amino acids: CASSLVGLVNTEAFF. CDR3 nucleotides: TGTGCCAGCAGCTTAGTGGGGCTTGTGAACACTGAAGCTTTCTTT.

The chain couples TRBV28 to TRBJ2-2; unclear D gene. Germline V lookup: CDR1 MDHEN, CDR2 SYDVKM. The CDR3 length is 14 residues. Trimming removed 2 bases at V and 4 bases at J, with 8 bases between. CDR3: CASSLDQVTGELFF. DNA of the CDR3: TGTGCCAGCAGTTTAGACCAGGTCACCGGGGAGCTGTTTTTT.

This clonotype was counted only a few times. The V call is TRBV27, the J call TRBJ1-2; a weak D match, TRBD1 (5 bases). The CDR3 contains 13 residues. Germline V lookup: CDR1 MNHEY, CDR2 SMNVEV (reference sequence). V lost 8 bases and J lost 1, with 11 bases in between. The CDR3 region has the DNA TGTGCCAGCGGCCAGGGTCTTAACTATGGCTACACCTTC. It specifies CASGQGLNYGYTF.

This clonotype showed up many times. V gene TRBV4-2 combines with J gene TRBJ2-7; D ambiguous. This CDR3 is built from 16 residues. Trimming removed 1 base at V and 0 bases at J, with 13 bases between. Germline V lookup: CDR1 LGHNA, CDR2 YNFKEQ. CDR3: CASSQAASASSYEQYF. The CDR3 DNA reads TGTGCCAGCAGCCAAGCTGCCAGCGCCAGCTCCTACGAGCAGTACTTC.

This clonotype was recorded many times. J is TRBJ2-7 and V is TRBV18, with 7 positions matching TRBD2. J was trimmed by 0 bases and V by 6 bases; bases with no gene match: 8. The CDR3 runs to 15 residues. The V gene's germline CDR1 is KGHSH and CDR2 LQKENI. The CDR3 sequence is CASSQGGPSSYEQYF. The CDR3 DNA is TGTGCCAGCTCGCAGGGAGGGCCCAGCTCCTACGAGCAGTACTTC.

V and J are TRBV12-3 or TRBV12-4 and TRBJ1-1; 12 nucleotides match TRBD1. V lost 3 bases to trimming and J lost 7 bases; unmatched junction nucleotides: 3. This CDR3 region has 14 residues. CDR3 amino acids: CASSFWDRGREAFF. The CDR3, as DNA: TGTGCCAGCAGTTTCTGGGACAGGGGGCGTGAAGCTTTCTTT.

This clonotype has at least ten counts. This chain uses TRBV12-3 or TRBV12-4 with TRBJ2-3, with 8 bases lining up with TRBD1. The J segment lost 0 bases and the V segment lost 4 bases, leaving 3 bases of the junction unmatched. The CDR3 consists of 15 residues. CDR3 in DNA: TGTGCCAGCAGTTCAACAGGGGGTAGCACAGATACGCAGTATTTT. Its translation is CASSSTGGSTDTQYF.

The chain joins TRBV30 to TRBJ2-7; 8 nucleotides line up with TRBD1. Germline CDR1 and CDR2: GTSNPN and SVGIG (reference sequence). With 6 bases clipped from V and 0 bases from J, the junction kept 7 bases outside the gene matches. The CDR3 has 14 amino acids. For the CDR3, the DNA is TGTGCCTGCCTCCGGGACAGGAGCTCCTACGAGCAGTACTTC. Its translation: CACLRDRSSYEQYF.

This clonotype was counted a few times. The chain combines TRBV25-1 with TRBJ2-7; 8 bases map to TRBD1. The CDR3 is 17 amino acids. From germline, CDR1 is MGHDK and CDR2 SYGVNS. J gave up 1 base and V 4 bases, and 12 bases lay outside the gene matches. Here the CDR3 reads CASSAQRTGNGSYEQYF. The CDR3 DNA reads TGTGCCAGCAGTGCGCAAAGGACAGGGAACGGGTCCTACGAGCAGTACTTC.

The gene calls are TRBV20-1 and TRBJ2-7; 11 nucleotides line up with TRBD2. This CDR3 is 16 amino acids long. CDR1 is DFQATT and CDR2 is SNEGSKA in the germline V gene (reference sequence). V shed 5 bases and J 1 base; nucleotides not matched to a gene: 10. The CDR3 region is CSAPHSGTSGSYEQYF. DNA of the CDR3: TGCAGTGCTCCCCACTCCGGGACTAGCGGATCCTACGAGCAGTACTTC.

In DNA, the CDR3 is TGTGCCAGCAGCCCCCCCGCCCAGTACTTC. This sequence encodes CASSPPAQYF. V gene TRBV2 combines with J gene TRBJ2-5; D is unresolved. V was trimmed by 6 bases and J by 9 bases, leaving 8 bases between them. The germline CDR1 and CDR2 sequences are SNHLY and FYNNEI. CDR3 length: 10 amino acids.

This clonotype was picked up many times. The CDR3 protein is CSALRDPGNTIYF. CDR3 DNA: TGCAGTGCTCTACGGGACCCCGGAAACACCATATATTTT. The V call is TRBV20-1, the J call TRBJ1-3; D possibly corresponds to TRBD1 (5 bases). Germline V gives CDR1 DFQATT, CDR2 SNEGSKA (reference sequence). V lost 5 bases and J 4 bases, leaving 12 bases between the germline ends. The CDR3 is 13 residues long.

This chain connects TRBV3-1 to TRBJ2-3, with no clear D. Germline loops: CDR1 LGHDT, CDR2 YNNKEL (reference sequence). The CDR3 runs 14 residues. The V and J ends lost 3 bases and 4 bases respectively, with 11 bases between them. The chain's CDR3 is CASSHNRYSDTQYF. The CDR3 DNA follows: TGTGCCAGCAGCCATAATAGATACTCAGATACGCAGTATTTT.